These 11 T cell receptor beta chains originate from one sample sequenced in a study of CD8 T cells in ankylosing spondylitis. MiXCR, run by TCRdb on the 5' RACE reads, gives a single entry per CDR3 protein. Seen here are approximately 540,000 distinct CDR3 sequences, over 9.5% observed once, and the top ten hold 6.8%. Study-wide findings and caveats: Typical of ankylosing spondylitis blood, it appeared, was a TCR beta motif of under 10 highly homologous variants.

These receptors have no known antigen. The sequenced material came from blood, either unsorted or a sorted T cell fraction (not recorded which). The receptors here all came from a male donor with ankylosing spondylitis.

At least ten counts were recorded for this clonotype. The chain links TRBV4-2 to TRBJ2-1; unclear D gene. The CDR3 spans 14 residues. Per germline, CDR1 LGHNA and CDR2 YNFKEQ. Trimming left V 0 bases short and J 4 bases short, with 7 bases between. This CDR3 is CASSQDLLYNEQFF. The CDR3, as DNA: TGTGCCAGCAGCCAAGATCTGCTGTACAATGAGCAGTTCTTC.

This clonotype has just a few counts. This chain uses TRBV5-1 with TRBJ2-3, with 7 bases identical to TRBD2. Germline CDR1 SGHRS, CDR2 YFSETQ. The CDR3 loop spans 15 amino acids. With V trimmed by 7 bases and J by 3 bases, 11 bases remained unmatched. The CDR3 reads CASGQRDSGTDTQYF. In DNA, the CDR3 is TGCGCCAGCGGCCAAAGAGATAGCGGGACAGATACGCAGTATTTT.

The genes are TRBV24-1 and TRBJ2-3; weak D call: TRBD2 (6 bases). The germline V gene has CDR1 KGHDR and CDR2 SFDVKD. The CDR3 loop spans 13 amino acids. V was trimmed by 12 bases and J by 1 base, leaving 13 bases between them. This CDR3 reads CASTASGTDTQYF. The CDR3, as DNA: TGTGCCTCGACGGCTAGCGGCACAGATACGCAGTATTTT.

There are many counts of this clonotype. At one end the junction does not follow the germline gene, possibly because of a read error. V usage is TRBV5-1 and J usage is TRBJ2-3; no reliable D call. The germline V gene has CDR1 SGHRS and CDR2 YFSETQ. The CDR3 runs 12 residues. CDR3 protein: CASSLGLDTQYF. Written as DNA, the CDR3 is TGTGCCAGCAGTTTAGGCTTGGATACGCAGTATTTT.

This clonotype has more than one count but fewer than ten. V usage is TRBV3-1 and J usage is TRBJ2-5, with TRBD2 as a possible D gene (5 bases). V was cut by 4 bases and J by 1 base, with 16 bases left in between. Per the germline V gene, CDR1 is LGHDT and CDR2 is YNNKEL (reference sequence). This CDR3 spans 16 amino acids. The CDR3 is CASSRRRNNLQETQYF. DNA of the CDR3: TGTGCCAGCAGCCGTCGGAGGAACAACCTCCAAGAGACCCAGTACTTC.

This clonotype was observed a handful of times. V is TRBV11-2 and J is TRBJ2-2, with TRBD2 matching 10 bases. Looked up from germline, CDR1 is SGHAT and CDR2 is FQNNGV. This CDR3 is 19 amino acids long. J lost 5 bases, V lost 3 bases, and 15 bases had no gene match. The CDR3 is CASSFSDPLAGERTGELFF. In DNA, the CDR3 is TGTGCCAGCAGCTTTTCAGATCCTCTAGCGGGAGAAAGAACCGGGGAGCTGTTTTTT.

The CDR3 nucleotides are TGTGCCAGCAGCCTAATGGGGGCGAGAGCTCTGTCCGAGCAGTTCTTC. This sequence encodes CASSLMGARALSEQFF. The V gene is TRBV14, the J gene TRBJ2-1; a weak D match, TRBD1 (6 bases). There are 16 residues in the CDR3. The V end was cut by 4 bases, the J end by 10 bases, with 23 bases between. Germline loops: CDR1 SGHDN, CDR2 FVKESK.

This clonotype showed up many times. V and J are TRBV10-3 and TRBJ2-7; D ambiguous. Trimming shortened V by 0 bases and J by 1 base, and 10 bases separated the two germline ends. Looked up from germline, CDR1 is ENHRY and CDR2 is SYGVKD. The CDR3 contains 15 residues. The CDR3 is CAISESIGTSYEQYF. In DNA form, the CDR3 reads TGTGCCATCAGTGAGTCGATTGGCACATCCTACGAGCAGTACTTC.

This clonotype was found a few times. The chain joins TRBV12-3 or TRBV12-4 to TRBJ1-2, with D maybe TRBD1 (5 bases). This CDR3 is 12 amino acids long. Trimming shortened V by 4 bases and J by 8 bases, and 11 bases separated the two germline ends. The CDR3 spells CASSSLGGGYTF. The DNA for the CDR3 is TGTGCCAGCAGTTCCCTGGGGGGGGGCTACACCTTC.

The chain uses TRBV4-2 and TRBJ2-7, with 8 bases lining up with TRBD1. The CDR3 contains 15 residues. Germline V CDR1 and CDR2: LGHNA, YNFKEQ. Unmatched junction bases numbered 7, after V lost 0 bases and J lost 6 bases. This CDR3 reads CASSQDWAGGFEQYF. The CDR3 DNA reads as TGTGCCAGCAGCCAAGATTGGGCAGGGGGCTTCGAGCAGTACTTC.

This chain connects TRBV3-1 to TRBJ2-7; TRBD1 agrees at 8 bases. CDR3 size: 14 residues. V lost 4 bases to trimming and J lost 0 bases; unmatched junction nucleotides: 2. The germline gives CDR1 LGHDT, CDR2 YNNKEL (reference sequence). The CDR3 protein is CASSPDRASYEQYF. The DNA for the CDR3 is TGTGCCAGCAGCCCGGACAGGGCCTCCTACGAGCAGTACTTC.